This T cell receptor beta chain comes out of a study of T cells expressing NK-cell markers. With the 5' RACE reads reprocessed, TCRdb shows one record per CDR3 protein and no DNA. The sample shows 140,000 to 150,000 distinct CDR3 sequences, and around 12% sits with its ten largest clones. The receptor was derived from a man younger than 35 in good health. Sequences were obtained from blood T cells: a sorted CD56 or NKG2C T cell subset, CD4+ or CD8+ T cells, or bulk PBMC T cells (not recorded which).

This chain's CDR3 is CASSEGAPTGELFF. The gene calls are TRBV2 and TRBJ2-2; TCRdb proposes TRBD1, but this gene call is untestable without DNA. Germline CDR1 reads SNHLY; CDR2 reads FYNNEI. There are 14 residues in the CDR3.